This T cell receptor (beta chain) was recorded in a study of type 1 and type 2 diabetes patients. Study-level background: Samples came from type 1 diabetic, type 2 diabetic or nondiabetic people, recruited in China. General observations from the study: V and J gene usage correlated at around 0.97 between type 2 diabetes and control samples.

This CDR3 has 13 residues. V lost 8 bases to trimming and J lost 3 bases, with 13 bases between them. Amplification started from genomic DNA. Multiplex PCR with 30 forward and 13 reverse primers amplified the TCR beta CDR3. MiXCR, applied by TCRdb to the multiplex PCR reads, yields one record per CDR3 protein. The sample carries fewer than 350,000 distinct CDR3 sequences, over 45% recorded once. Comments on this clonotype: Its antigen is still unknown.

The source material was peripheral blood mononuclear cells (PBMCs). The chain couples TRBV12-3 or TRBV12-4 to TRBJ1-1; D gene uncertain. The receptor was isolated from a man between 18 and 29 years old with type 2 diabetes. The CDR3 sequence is CASGLKSYTEAFF. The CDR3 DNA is TGTGCCAGCGGGCTGAAGTCCTACACTGAAGCTTTCTTT.